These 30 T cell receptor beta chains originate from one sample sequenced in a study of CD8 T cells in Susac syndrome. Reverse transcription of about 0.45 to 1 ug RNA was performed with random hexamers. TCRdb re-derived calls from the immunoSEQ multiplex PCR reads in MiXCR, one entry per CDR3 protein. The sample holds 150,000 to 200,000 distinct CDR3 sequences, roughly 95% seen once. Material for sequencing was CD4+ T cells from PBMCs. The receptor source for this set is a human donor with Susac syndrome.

CDR3: CASSPPHFSGNTIYF. The CDR3 DNA follows: TGTGCCAGCTCACCACCTCACTTCTCTGGAAACACCATATATTTT. The V gene is TRBV18, the J gene TRBJ1-3; no clear D. The CDR3 extends over 15 amino acids. V dropped 0 bases and J dropped 0 bases, with 6 bases sitting between them. CDR1 is KGHSH and CDR2 is LQKENI in the germline V gene.

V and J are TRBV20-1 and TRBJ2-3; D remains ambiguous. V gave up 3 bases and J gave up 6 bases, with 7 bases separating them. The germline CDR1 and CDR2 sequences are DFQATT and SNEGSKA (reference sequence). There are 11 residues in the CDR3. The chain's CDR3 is CSASSGDTQYF. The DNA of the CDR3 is TGCAGTGCTAGTTCCGGGGATACGCAGTATTTT.

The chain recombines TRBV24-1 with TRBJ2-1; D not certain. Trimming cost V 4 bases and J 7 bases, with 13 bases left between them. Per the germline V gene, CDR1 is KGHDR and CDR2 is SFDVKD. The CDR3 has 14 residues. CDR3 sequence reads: CATSDETVGNEQFF. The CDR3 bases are TGTGCCACCAGTGACGAAACCGTGGGGAATGAGCAGTTCTTC.

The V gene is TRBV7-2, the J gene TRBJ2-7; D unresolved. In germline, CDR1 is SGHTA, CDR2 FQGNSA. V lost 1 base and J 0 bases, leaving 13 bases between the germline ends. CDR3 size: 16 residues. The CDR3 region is CASSLVGTENSYEQYV. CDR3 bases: TGTGCCAGCAGCTTAGTGGGCACCGAGAACTCCTACGAGCAGTACGTC.

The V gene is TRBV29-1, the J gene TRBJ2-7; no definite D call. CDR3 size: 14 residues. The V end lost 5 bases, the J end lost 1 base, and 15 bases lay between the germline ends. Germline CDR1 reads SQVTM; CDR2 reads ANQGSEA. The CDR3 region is CSVSRPEQSYEQYF. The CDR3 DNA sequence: TGCAGCGTTTCACGCCCCGAACAATCCTACGAGCAGTACTTC.

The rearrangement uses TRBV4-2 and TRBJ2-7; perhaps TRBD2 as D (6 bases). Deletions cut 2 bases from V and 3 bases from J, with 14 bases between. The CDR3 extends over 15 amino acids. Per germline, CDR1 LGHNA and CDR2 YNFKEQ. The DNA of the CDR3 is TGTGCCAGCAGCCAAATAACAGGCGGGGACTACGAGCAGTACTTC. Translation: CASSQITGGDYEQYF.

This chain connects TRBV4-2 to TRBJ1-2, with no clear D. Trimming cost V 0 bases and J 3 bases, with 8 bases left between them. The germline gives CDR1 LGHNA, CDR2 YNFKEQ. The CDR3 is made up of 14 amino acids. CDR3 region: CASSQENSDYGYTF. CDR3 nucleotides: TGTGCCAGCAGCCAAGAGAACAGCGACTATGGCTACACCTTC.

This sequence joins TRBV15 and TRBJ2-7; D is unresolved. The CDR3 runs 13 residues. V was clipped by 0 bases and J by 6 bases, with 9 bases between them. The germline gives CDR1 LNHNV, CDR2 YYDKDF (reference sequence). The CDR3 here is CATSRDRAAEQYF. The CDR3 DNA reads TGTGCCACCAGCAGAGATAGGGCCGCCGAGCAGTACTTC.

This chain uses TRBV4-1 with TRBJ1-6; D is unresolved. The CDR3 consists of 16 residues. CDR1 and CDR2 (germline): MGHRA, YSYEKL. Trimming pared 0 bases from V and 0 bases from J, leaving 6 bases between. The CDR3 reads CASSQDPSSYNSPLHF. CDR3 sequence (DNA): TGCGCCAGCAGCCAAGATCCTAGCTCCTATAATTCACCCCTCCACTTT.

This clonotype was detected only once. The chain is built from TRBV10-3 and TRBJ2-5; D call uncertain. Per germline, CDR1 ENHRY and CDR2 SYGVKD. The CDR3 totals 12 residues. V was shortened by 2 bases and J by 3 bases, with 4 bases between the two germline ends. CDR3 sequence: CAISEQEETQYF. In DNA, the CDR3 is TGTGCCATCAGTGAGCAGGAAGAGACCCAGTACTTC.

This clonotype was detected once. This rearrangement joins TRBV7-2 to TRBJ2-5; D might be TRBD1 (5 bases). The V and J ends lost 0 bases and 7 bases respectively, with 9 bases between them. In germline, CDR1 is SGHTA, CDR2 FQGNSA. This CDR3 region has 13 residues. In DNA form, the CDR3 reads TGTGCCAGCAGCTTAGCAGGCCAGGGGACCCAGTACTTC. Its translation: CASSLAGQGTQYF. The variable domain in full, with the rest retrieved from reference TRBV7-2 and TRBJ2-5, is GAGVSQSPSNKVTEKGKDVELRCDPISGHTALYWYRQSLGQGLEFLIYFQGNSAPDKSGLPSDRFSAERTGGSVSTLTIQRTQQEDSAVYLCASSLAGQGTQYFGPGTRLLVL.

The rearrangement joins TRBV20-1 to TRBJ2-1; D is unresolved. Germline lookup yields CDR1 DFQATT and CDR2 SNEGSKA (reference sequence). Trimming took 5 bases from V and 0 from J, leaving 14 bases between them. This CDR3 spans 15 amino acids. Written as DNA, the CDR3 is TGCAGTGCTTCCCCACGGGCCAGCTCCTACAATGAGCAGTTCTTC. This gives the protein CSASPRASSYNEQFF.

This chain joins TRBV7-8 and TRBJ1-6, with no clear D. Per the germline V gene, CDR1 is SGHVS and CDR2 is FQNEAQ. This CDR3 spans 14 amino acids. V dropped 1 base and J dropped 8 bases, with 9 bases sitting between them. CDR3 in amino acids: CASSLGSVDSPLHF. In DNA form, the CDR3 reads TGTGCCAGCAGCTTAGGGTCGGTGGATTCACCCCTCCACTTT.

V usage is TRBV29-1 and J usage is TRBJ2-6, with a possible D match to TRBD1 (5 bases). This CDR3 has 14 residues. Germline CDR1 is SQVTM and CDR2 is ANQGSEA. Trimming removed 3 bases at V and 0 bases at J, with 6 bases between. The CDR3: CSVDDSSGANVLTF. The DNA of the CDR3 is TGCAGCGTTGATGACAGCTCTGGGGCCAACGTCCTGACTTTC.

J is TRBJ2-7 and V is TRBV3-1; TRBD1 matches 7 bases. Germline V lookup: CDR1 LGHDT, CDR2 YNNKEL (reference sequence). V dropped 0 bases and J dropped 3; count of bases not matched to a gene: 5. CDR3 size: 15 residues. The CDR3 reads CASSQDTNRGYEQYV. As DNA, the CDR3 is TGTGCCAGCAGCCAAGATACCAACAGGGGCTACGAGCAGTACGTC.

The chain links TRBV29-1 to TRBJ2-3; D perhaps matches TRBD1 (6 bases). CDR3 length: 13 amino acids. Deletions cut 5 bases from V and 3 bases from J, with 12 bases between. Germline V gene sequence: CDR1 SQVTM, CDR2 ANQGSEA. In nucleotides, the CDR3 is TGCAGCGTTCAGGCAGGGGCTACAGATACGCAGTATTTT. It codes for CSVQAGATDTQYF.

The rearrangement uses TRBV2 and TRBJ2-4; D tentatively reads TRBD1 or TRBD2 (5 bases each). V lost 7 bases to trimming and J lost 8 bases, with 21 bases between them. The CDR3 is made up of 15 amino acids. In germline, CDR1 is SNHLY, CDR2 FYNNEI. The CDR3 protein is CASMPDGALRDIQYF. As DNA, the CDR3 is TGTGCCAGCATGCCCGATGGGGCTTTGAGGGACATTCAGTACTTC.

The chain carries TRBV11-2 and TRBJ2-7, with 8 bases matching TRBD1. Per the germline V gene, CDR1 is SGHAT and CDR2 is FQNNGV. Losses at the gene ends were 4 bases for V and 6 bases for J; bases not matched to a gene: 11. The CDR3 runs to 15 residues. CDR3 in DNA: TGTGCCAGCAGCTCGATCAAGACAGGGGACCGCGAGCAGTACTTC. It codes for CASSSIKTGDREQYF.

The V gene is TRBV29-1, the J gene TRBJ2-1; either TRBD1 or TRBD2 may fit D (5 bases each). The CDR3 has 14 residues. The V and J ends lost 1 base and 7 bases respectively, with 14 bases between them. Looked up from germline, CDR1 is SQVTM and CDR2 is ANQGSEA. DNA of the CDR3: TGCAGCGTTGAAGCGGGGCCCCTTCGAAATGAGCAGTTCTTC. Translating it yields CSVEAGPLRNEQFF.

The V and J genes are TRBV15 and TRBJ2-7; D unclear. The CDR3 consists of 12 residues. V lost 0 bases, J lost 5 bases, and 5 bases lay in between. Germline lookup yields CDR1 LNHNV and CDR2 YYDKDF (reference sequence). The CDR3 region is CATSRDRHEQYF. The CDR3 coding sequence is TGTGCCACCAGCAGAGATCGTCACGAGCAGTACTTC.

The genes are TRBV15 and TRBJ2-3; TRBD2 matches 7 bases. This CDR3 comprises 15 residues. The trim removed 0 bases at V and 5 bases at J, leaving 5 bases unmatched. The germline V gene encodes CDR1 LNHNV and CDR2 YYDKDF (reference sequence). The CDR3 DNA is TGTGCCACCAGCAGAGATGGGGCTAGCGGAGATACGCAGTATTTT. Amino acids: CATSRDGASGDTQYF.

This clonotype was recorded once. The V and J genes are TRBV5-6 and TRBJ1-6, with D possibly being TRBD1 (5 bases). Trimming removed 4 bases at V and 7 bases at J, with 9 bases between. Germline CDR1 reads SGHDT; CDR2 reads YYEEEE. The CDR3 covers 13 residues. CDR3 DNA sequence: TGTGCCAGCAGCCCGGGACGGAATTCACCCCTCCACTTT. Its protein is CASSPGRNSPLHF.

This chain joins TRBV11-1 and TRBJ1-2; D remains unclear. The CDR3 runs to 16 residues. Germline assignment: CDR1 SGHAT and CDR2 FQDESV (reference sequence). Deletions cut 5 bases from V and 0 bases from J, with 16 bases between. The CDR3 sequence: CASSEGRRQANYGYTF. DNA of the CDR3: TGTGCCAGCAGCGAAGGACGGCGGCAGGCTAACTATGGCTACACCTTC.

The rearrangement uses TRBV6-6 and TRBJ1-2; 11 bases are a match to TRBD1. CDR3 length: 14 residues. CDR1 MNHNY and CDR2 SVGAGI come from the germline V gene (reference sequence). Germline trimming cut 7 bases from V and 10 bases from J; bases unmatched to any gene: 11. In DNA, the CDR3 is TGTGCCAGCACTGAATTGGGGACAGGGGGATTCTACACCTTC. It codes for CASTELGTGGFYTF.

The CDR3 coding sequence is TGTGCCACCAGAGGACAGACCTCTATTGTCTACACCTTC. It codes for CATRGQTSIVYTF. This chain connects TRBV24-1 to TRBJ1-2; maybe TRBD1 (6 bases). Trimming shortened V by 7 bases and J by 10 bases, and 18 bases separated the two germline ends. This CDR3 comprises 13 residues. The V gene's germline CDR1 is KGHDR and CDR2 SFDVKD.

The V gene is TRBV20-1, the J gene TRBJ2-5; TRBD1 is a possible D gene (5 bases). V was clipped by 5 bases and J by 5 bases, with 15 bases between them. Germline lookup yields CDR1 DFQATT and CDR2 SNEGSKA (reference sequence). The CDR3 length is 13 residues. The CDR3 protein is CSAGTGVGETQYF. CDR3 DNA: TGCAGTGCTGGAACAGGCGTAGGGGAGACCCAGTACTTC.

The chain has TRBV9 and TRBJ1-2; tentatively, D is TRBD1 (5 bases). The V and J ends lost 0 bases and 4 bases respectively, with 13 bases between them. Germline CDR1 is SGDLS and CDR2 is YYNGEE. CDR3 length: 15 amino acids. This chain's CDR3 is CASSVAGVSAYGYTF. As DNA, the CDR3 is TGTGCCAGCAGCGTAGCGGGGGTCTCGGCCTATGGCTACACCTTC.

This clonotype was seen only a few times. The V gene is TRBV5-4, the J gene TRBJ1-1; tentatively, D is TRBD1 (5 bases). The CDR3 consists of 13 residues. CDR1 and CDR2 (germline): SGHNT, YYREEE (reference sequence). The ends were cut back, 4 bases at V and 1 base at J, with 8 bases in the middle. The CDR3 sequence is CASSRDGNTEAFF. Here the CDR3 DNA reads TGTGCCAGCAGCCGGGACGGGAACACTGAAGCTTTCTTT.

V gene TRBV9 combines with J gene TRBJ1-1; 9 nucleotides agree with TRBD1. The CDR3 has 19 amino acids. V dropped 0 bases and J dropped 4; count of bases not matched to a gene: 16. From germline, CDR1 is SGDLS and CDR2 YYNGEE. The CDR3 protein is CASSVGIVAPKTGGTEAFF. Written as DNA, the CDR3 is TGTGCCAGCAGCGTAGGGATCGTAGCCCCCAAGACAGGGGGCACTGAAGCTTTCTTT.

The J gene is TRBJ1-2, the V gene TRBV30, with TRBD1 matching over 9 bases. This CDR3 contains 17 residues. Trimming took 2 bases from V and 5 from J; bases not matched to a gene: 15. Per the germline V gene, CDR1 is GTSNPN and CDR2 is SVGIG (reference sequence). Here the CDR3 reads CAWSRNLWTGEIYGYTF. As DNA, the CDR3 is TGTGCCTGGAGTCGGAACCTATGGACAGGGGAAATATATGGCTACACCTTC.